The clone carrying this T cell receptor beta chain has a handful of counts. Its antigen is not identified. The entry originates in a study of T cells after yellow fever vaccination. Study-wide findings and caveats: Abundant contaminating clonotypes from the bulk population could appear in FACS-sorted repertoires. The secondary response was weaker, and its peak arrived faster, on day 5 versus 15. Few clonotypes appeared in both CD4 and CD8 compartments.

Germline CDR1 and CDR2: MNHNS and SASEGT. The CDR3 is 12 amino acids. V shed 8 bases and J shed 9 bases, with 13 bases lying between them. Universal primer sites and UMIs were introduced during 5'RACE template-switching synthesis of TCR cDNA. TCRdb itself ran the 5' RACE reads through MiXCR, one entry per CDR3 protein. The sample consists of 620,000 or so distinct CDR3 sequences, around a sixth of them appearing once. The genes are TRBV6-1 and TRBJ1-4; weak D call: TRBD1 (5 bases). The material sequenced was PBMCs, taken 5 days after the first yellow fever vaccination. This TCR derives from a man younger than 35 who received the YFV17D yellow fever vaccine. The CDR3 loop is CASGGGFKKLFF. In DNA form, the CDR3 reads TGTGCCAGCGGGGGGGGATTTAAAAAACTGTTTTTT.